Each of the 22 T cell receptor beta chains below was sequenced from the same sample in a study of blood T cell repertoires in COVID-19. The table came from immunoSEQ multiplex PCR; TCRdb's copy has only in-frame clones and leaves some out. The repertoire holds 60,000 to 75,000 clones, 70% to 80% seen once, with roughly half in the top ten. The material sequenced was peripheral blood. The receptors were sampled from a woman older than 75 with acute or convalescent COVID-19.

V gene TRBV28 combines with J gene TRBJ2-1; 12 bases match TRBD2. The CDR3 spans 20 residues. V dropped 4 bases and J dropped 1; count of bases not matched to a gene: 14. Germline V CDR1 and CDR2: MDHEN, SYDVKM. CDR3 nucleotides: TGTGCCAGCAGTTCCCTACAGCGGGCTAGCGGGAGGGTTTCCTACAATGAGCAGTTCTTC. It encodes CASSSLQRASGRVSYNEQFF.

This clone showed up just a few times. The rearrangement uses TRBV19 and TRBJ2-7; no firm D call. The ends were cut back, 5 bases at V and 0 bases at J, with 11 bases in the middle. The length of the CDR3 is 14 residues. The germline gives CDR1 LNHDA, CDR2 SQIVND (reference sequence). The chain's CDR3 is CASSPRIPSYEQYF. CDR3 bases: TGTGCCAGTAGTCCCAGGATTCCCTCCTACGAGCAGTACTTC.

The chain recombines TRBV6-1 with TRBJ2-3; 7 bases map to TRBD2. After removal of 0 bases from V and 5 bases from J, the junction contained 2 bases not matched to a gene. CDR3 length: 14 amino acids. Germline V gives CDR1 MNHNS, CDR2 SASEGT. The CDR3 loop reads CASSEAGGRDTQYF. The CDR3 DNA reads TGTGCCAGCAGTGAAGCGGGAGGGAGAGATACGCAGTATTTT.

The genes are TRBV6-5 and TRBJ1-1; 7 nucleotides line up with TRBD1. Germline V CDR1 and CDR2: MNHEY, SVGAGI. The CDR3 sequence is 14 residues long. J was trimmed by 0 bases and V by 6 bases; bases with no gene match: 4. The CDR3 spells CASRRDSLNTEAFF. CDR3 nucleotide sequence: TGTGCCAGCAGAAGGGACAGCCTGAACACTGAAGCTTTCTTT.

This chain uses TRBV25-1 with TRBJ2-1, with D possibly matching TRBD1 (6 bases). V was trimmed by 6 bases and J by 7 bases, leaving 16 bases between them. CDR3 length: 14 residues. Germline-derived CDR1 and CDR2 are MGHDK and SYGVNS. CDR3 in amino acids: CASSVSGQRNEQFF. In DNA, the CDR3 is TGTGCCAGCAGCGTTTCGGGACAACGTAATGAGCAGTTCTTC.

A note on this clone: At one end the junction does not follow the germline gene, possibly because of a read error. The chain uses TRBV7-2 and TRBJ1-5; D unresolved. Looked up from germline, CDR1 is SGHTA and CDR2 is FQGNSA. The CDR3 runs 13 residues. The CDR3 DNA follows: TGTGCCAGCAGCTTTCTAAGCAATCGGCCCCAGCATTTT. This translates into CASSFLSNRPQHF. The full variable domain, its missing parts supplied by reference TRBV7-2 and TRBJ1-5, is GAGVSQSPSNKVTEKGKDVELRCDPISGHTALYWYRQSLGQGLEFLIYFQGNSAPDKSGLPSDRFSAERTGGSVSTLTIQRTQQEDSAVYLCASSFLSNRPQHFGDGTRLSIL.

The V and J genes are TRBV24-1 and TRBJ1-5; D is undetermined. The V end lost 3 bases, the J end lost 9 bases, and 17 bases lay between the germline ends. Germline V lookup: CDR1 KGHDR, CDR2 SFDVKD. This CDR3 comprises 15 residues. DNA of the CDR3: TGTGCCACCAGTGATCAACGGACTGGGGATGGGCCCCAGCATTTT. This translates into CATSDQRTGDGPQHF.

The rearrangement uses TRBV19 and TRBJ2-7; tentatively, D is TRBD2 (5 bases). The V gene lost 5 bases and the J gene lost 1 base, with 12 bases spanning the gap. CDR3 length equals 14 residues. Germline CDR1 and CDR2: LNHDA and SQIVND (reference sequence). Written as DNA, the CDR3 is TGTGCCAGTAGTTCCCAACGAGGGTCCTACGAGCAGTACTTC. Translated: CASSSQRGSYEQYF.

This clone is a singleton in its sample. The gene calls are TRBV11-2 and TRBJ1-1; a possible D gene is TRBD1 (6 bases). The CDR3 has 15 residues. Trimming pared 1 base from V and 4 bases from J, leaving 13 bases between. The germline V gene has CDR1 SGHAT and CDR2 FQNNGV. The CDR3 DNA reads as TGTGCCAGCAGCTTAGCGCGGGGGGCGGCCACTGAAGCTTTCTTT. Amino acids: CASSLARGAATEAFF. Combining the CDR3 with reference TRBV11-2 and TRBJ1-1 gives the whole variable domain EAGVAQSPRYKIIEKRQSVAFWCNPISGHATLYWYQQILGQGPKLLIQFQNNGVVDDSQLPKDRFSAERLKGVDSTLKIQPAKLEDSAVYLCASSLARGAATEAFFGQGTRLTVV.

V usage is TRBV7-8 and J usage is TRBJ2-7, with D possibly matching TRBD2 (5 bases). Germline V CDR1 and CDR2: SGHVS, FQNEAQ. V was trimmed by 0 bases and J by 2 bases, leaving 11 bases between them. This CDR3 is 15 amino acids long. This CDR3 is CASSLATVGTYEQYF. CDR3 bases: TGTGCCAGCAGCTTAGCGACGGTCGGGACCTACGAGCAGTACTTC. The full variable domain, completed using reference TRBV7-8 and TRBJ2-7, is GAGVSQSPRYKVAKRGQDVALRCDPISGHVSLFWYQQALGQGPEFLTYFQNEAQLDKSGLPSDRFFAERPEGSVSTLKIQRTQQEDSAVYLCASSLATVGTYEQYFGPGTRLTVT.

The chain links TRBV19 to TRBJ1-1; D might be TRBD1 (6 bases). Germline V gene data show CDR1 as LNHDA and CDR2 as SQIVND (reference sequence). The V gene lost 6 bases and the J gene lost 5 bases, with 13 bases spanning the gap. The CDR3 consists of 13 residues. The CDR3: CASREQGRTEAFF. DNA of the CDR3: TGTGCCAGTAGAGAACAGGGTCGGACTGAAGCTTTCTTT.

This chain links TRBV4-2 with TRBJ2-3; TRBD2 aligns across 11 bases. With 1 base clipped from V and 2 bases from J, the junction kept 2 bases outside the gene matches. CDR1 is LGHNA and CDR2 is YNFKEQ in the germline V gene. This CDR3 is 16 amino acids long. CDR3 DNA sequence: TGTGCCAGCAGCCAAGGACTAGCGGGGTACACAGATACGCAGTATTTT. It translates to CASSQGLAGYTDTQYF.

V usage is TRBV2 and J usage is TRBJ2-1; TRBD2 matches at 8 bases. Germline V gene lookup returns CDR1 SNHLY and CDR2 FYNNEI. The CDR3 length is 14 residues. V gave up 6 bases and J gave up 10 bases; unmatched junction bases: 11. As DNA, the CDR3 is TGTGCCAGCAGAGGACGGGAGGGCCGTTGGGAGCAGTTCTTC. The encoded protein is CASRGREGRWEQFF.

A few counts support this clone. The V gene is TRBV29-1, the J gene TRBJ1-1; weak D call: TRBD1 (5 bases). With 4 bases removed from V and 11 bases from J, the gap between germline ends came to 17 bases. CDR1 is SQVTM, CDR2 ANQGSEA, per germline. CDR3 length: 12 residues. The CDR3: CSVGAGGREAFF. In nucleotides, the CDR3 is TGCAGCGTTGGCGCGGGAGGCAGGGAGGCTTTCTTT.

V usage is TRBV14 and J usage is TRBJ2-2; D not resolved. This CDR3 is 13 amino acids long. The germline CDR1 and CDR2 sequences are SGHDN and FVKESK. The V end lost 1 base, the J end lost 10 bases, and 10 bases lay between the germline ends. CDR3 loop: CASSQGSVEELFF. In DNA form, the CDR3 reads TGTGCCAGCAGCCAAGGCTCAGTTGAGGAGCTGTTTTTT.

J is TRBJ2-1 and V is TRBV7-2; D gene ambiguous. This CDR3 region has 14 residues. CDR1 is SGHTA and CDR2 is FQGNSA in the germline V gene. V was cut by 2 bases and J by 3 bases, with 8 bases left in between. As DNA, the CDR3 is TGTGCCAGCAGCTTACGTTACTTCTACAATGAGCAGTTCTTC. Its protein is CASSLRYFYNEQFF.

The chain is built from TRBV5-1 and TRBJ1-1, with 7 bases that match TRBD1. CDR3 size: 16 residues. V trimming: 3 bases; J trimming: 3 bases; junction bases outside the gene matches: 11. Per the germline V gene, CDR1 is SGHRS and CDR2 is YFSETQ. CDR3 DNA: TGCGCCAGCAGCTACCGACCCTTCCAGGGGGACACTGAAGCTTTCTTT. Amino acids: CASSYRPFQGDTEAFF. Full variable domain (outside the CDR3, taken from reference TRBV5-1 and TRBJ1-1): KAGVTQTPRYLIKTRGQQVTLSCSPISGHRSVSWYQQTPGQGLQFLFEYFSETQRNKGNFPGRFSGRQFSNSRSEMNVSTLELGDSALYLCASSYRPFQGDTEAFFGQGTRLTVV.

CDR3: CASSFPTGGGAPLHF. In DNA form, the CDR3 reads TGTGCCAGCAGCTTCCCTACAGGGGGCGGTGCACCCCTCCACTTT. This chain links TRBV11-2 with TRBJ1-6; 9 nucleotides align to TRBD1. This CDR3 has 15 amino acids. J lost 11 bases, V lost 3 bases, and 8 bases had no gene match. Germline CDR1 is SGHAT and CDR2 is FQNNGV. The full variable domain, its missing parts supplied by reference TRBV11-2 and TRBJ1-6, is EAGVAQSPRYKIIEKRQSVAFWCNPISGHATLYWYQQILGQGPKLLIQFQNNGVVDDSQLPKDRFSAERLKGVDSTLKIQPAKLEDSAVYLCASSFPTGGGAPLHFGNGTRLTVT.

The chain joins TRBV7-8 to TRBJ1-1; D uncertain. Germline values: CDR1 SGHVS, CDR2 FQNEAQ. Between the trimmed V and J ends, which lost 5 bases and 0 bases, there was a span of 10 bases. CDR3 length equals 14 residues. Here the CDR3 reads CASSAVDMNTEAFF. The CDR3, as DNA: TGTGCCAGCAGCGCGGTAGATATGAACACTGAAGCTTTCTTT.

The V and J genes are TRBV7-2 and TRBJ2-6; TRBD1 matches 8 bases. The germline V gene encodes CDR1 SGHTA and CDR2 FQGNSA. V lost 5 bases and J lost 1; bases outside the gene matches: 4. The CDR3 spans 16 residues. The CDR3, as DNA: TGTGCCAGCAGCCCCCGGACAGGGTCTGGGGCCAACGTCCTGACTTTC. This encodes CASSPRTGSGANVLTF.

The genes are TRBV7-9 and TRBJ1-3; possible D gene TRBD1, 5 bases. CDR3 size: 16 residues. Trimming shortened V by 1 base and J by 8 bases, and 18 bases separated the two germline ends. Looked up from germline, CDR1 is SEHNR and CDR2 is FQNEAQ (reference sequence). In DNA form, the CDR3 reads TGTGCCAGCAGCTTAGTTAGCGGGACGATGAGATACACCATATATTTT. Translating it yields CASSLVSGTMRYTIYF.

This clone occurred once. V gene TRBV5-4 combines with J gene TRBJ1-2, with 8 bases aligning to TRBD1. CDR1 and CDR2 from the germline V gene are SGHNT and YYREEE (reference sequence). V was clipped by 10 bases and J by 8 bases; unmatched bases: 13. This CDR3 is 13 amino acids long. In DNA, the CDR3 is TGTGCCTCCATGAGGGCAGGGGGCTGGGGCTACACCTTC. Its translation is CASMRAGGWGYTF. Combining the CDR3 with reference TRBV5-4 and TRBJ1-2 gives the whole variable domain ETGVTQSPTHLIKTRGQQVTLRCSSQSGHNTVSWYQQALGQGPQFIFQYYREEENGRGNFPPRFSGLQFPNYSSELNVNALELDDSALYLCASMRAGGWGYTFGSGTRLTVV.